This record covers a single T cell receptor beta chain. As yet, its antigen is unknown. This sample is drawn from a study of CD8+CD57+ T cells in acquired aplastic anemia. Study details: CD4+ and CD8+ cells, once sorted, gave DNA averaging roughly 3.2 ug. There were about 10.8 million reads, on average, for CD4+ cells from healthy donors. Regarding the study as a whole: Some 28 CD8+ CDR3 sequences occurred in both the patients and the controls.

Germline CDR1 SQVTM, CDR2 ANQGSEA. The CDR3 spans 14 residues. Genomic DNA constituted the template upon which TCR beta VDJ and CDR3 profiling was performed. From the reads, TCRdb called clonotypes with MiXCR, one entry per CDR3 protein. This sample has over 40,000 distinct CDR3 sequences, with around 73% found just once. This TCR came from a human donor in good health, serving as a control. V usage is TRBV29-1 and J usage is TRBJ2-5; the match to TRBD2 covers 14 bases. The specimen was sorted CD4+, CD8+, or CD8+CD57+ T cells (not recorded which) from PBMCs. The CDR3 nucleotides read TGCGGACCGACTCGACTAGCGGGGGGGGAGACCCAGTACTTC. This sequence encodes CGPTRLAGGETQYF.